Below, 22 T cell receptor beta chains from the same sample are listed, as sequenced in a study of T cell responses to AZD1222 COVID-19 vaccine. Measured with immunoSEQ multiplex PCR; TCRdb has only the in-frame clones, and not every one. The sample includes 80,000 to 130,000 clones, about 88% of them seen just once. This material consisted of peripheral blood, taken on day 0 of AZD1222 vaccination. The source is an adult in good health.

The rearrangement joins TRBV11-2 to TRBJ1-4; 8 nucleotides match TRBD1. The CDR3 contains 14 residues. The V gene's germline CDR1 is SGHAT and CDR2 FQNNGV. With V trimmed by 4 bases and J by 5 bases, 3 bases remained unmatched. The CDR3 DNA follows: TGTGCCAGCAGCTCGGACAGGGTAAATGAAAAACTGTTTTTT. This gives the protein CASSSDRVNEKLFF.

In its sample, this clone was seen once. This chain links TRBV10-1 with TRBJ1-5, with D possibly TRBD1 on 6 matching bases. This CDR3 is 14 amino acids long. Trimming removed 7 bases from V and 4 bases from J, with 14 bases in between. Germline V CDR1 and CDR2: WNHNN, SYGVQD (reference sequence). CDR3 loop: CASIAAGVNQPQHF. CDR3 nucleotides: TGCGCCAGCATAGCGGCAGGGGTTAATCAGCCCCAGCATTTT.

Only one count was recorded for this clone. This chain joins TRBV3-1 (or the pseudogene TRBV3-2) and TRBJ2-3, with 7 nucleotides matching TRBD1. V lost 1 base, J lost 1 base, and 8 bases stayed unmatched. The CDR3 covers 17 residues. Germline CDR1 and CDR2: LGHDT and YNNKEL (reference sequence). CDR3 region: CASSQGIQGRGTDTQYF. The DNA of the CDR3 is TGTGCCAGCAGCCAAGGAATACAGGGGAGAGGCACAGATACGCAGTATTTT.

This sequence joins TRBV20-1 and TRBJ1-1, with D possibly being TRBD1 (6 bases). This CDR3 region has 11 residues. The V gene's germline CDR1 is DFQATT and CDR2 SNEGSKA (reference sequence). Trimming took 2 bases from V and 7 from J, leaving 8 bases between them. This CDR3 reads CSARWGLEAFF. The CDR3 coding sequence is TGCAGTGCTAGATGGGGGCTTGAAGCTTTCTTT.

CDR3 residues: CASSQASREQFF. The DNA for the CDR3 is TGCGCCAGCAGCCAAGCTAGTCGGGAGCAGTTCTTC. The gene calls are TRBV4-1 and TRBJ2-1; no reliable D call. Germline V gene lookup returns CDR1 MGHRA and CDR2 YSYEKL. V was clipped by 1 base and J by 10 bases, with 8 bases between them. CDR3 length: 12 amino acids.

The chain recombines TRBV9 with TRBJ2-1; TRBD2 agrees at 13 bases. Losses at the gene ends were 4 bases for V and 3 bases for J; bases not matched to a gene: 7. Germline V gives CDR1 SGDLS, CDR2 YYNGEE. This CDR3 region has 17 residues. The CDR3: CASSLGLAGAVYNEQFF. Here the CDR3 DNA reads TGTGCCAGCAGCCTCGGACTAGCGGGGGCCGTCTACAATGAGCAGTTCTTC.

This clone was recorded only once. The chain carries TRBV19 and TRBJ1-1; 7 nucleotides agree with TRBD1. CDR1 is LNHDA, CDR2 SQIVND, per germline (reference sequence). The CDR3 consists of 15 residues. Trimming at V came to 7 bases and at J to 0 bases, leaving 8 bases not matched to a gene. As DNA, the CDR3 is TGTGCCAGTAAATCAATCGGGACAGTGAACACTGAAGCTTTCTTT. The encoded protein is CASKSIGTVNTEAFF.

This clone was counted a single time. Sequence at one end of the junction differs from germline and may be a read error. The chain employs TRBV5-1 and TRBJ1-2, with unresolved D. The germline V gene has CDR1 SGHRS and CDR2 YFSETQ. The CDR3 length is 15 residues. The CDR3 DNA reads as TGCGCCAGCAGCCTGGGTGGGGAGGAAGAGGGTCTTCGGGACTTC. Protein product: CASSLGGEEEGLRDF.

The CDR3 protein is CATSEVINSPLHF. CDR3 coding DNA: TGTGCCACCTCGGAAGTCATAAATTCACCCCTCCACTTT. This chain uses TRBV19 with TRBJ1-6; D is undetermined. The V gene lost 10 bases and the J gene lost 7 bases, with 14 bases spanning the gap. The CDR3 spans 13 residues. In germline, CDR1 is LNHDA, CDR2 SQIVND (reference sequence).

The chain carries TRBV28 and TRBJ1-5, with D possibly being TRBD1 (5 bases). Trimming pared 6 bases from V and 1 base from J, leaving 13 bases between. Per germline, CDR1 MDHEN and CDR2 SYDVKM. This CDR3 region has 15 residues. CDR3 sequence: CASRPGGVSNQPQHF. CDR3 nucleotide sequence: TGTGCCAGCAGGCCCGGGGGGGTCAGCAATCAGCCCCAGCATTTT. Full variable domain (rest looked up from reference TRBV28 and TRBJ1-5): DVKVTQSSRYLVKRTGEKVFLECVQDMDHENMFWYRQDPGLGLRLIYFSYDVKMKEKGDIPEGYSVSREKKERFSLILESASTNQTSMYLCASRPGGVSNQPQHFGDGTRLSIL.

The V and J genes are TRBV10-3 and TRBJ2-7, with TRBD1 as a possible D gene (7 bases). There are 14 residues in the CDR3. The germline gives CDR1 ENHRY, CDR2 SYGVKD. Trimming cost V 8 bases and J 3 bases, with 17 bases left between them. The CDR3 region has the DNA TGTGCCATCGCGGGACAGCAAGAGGACTACGAGCAGTACTTC. Protein: CAIAGQQEDYEQYF.

This clone was recorded once. This chain uses TRBV4-2 with TRBJ1-5; 8 bases are shared with TRBD1. The V and J ends lost 1 base and 6 bases, in that order; junction bases with no gene match: 11. Germline-derived CDR1 and CDR2 are LGHNA and YNFKEQ. The CDR3 spans 17 residues. The CDR3 nucleotides read TGTGCCAGCAGCCAAGCACAGGGGGATGGTGTGCGTCAGCCCCAGCATTTT. Protein: CASSQAQGDGVRQPQHF.

This clone was recorded once. The rearrangement uses TRBV5-1 and TRBJ1-6; unclear D gene. The V end was cut by 3 bases, the J end by 5 bases, with 9 bases between. Germline V gene sequence: CDR1 SGHRS, CDR2 YFSETQ. The CDR3 contains 14 residues. This chain's CDR3 is CASSSPGDNSPLHF. The CDR3 DNA reads TGCGCCAGCAGCTCACCCGGGGATAATTCACCCCTCCACTTT.

The V call is TRBV7-8, the J call TRBJ1-3; no firm D call. Trimming shortened V by 0 bases and J by 2 bases, and 8 bases separated the two germline ends. Germline loops: CDR1 SGHVS, CDR2 FQNEAQ. The CDR3 consists of 15 residues. CDR3 protein: CASSLAAETGNTIYF. The CDR3 nucleotides are TGTGCCAGCAGCTTAGCGGCCGAAACTGGAAACACCATATATTTT. The whole variable domain, remainder taken from reference TRBV7-8 and TRBJ1-3, is GAGVSQSPRYKVAKRGQDVALRCDPISGHVSLFWYQQALGQGPEFLTYFQNEAQLDKSGLPSDRFFAERPEGSVSTLKIQRTQQEDSAVYLCASSLAAETGNTIYFGEGSWLTVV.

This chain uses TRBV25-1 with TRBJ2-7; the D call may be TRBD1 or TRBD2 (6 bases each). CDR1 and CDR2 from the germline V gene are MGHDK and SYGVNS. V dropped 0 bases and J dropped 0 bases, with 15 bases sitting between them. The CDR3 runs to 17 residues. CDR3 residues: CASSEYGFWGASYEQYF. CDR3 DNA: TGTGCCAGCAGTGAATACGGATTCTGGGGGGCCTCCTACGAGCAGTACTTC.

The chain joins TRBV4-1 to TRBJ2-7; tentative D call: TRBD2 (5 bases). The CDR3 is made up of 15 amino acids. Trimming removed 6 bases from V and 2 bases from J, with 17 bases in between. Germline values: CDR1 MGHRA, CDR2 YSYEKL. This CDR3 is CASSHTGSLAYEQYF. The CDR3 DNA reads as TGCGCCAGCAGTCATACGGGGTCCCTCGCCTACGAGCAGTACTTC.

The chain couples TRBV19 to TRBJ1-5; perhaps TRBD1 as D (5 bases). CDR1 and CDR2 from the germline V gene are LNHDA and SQIVND (reference sequence). The CDR3 contains 15 residues. Trimming pared 4 bases from V and 3 bases from J, leaving 13 bases between. This CDR3 is CASSTRGPANQPQHF. The CDR3 region has the DNA TGTGCCAGTAGTACAAGGGGACCGGCCAATCAGCCCCAGCATTTT.

This chain joins TRBV10-3 and TRBJ2-7, with unresolved D. V lost 4 bases and J 5 bases, leaving 15 bases between the germline ends. Germline V lookup: CDR1 ENHRY, CDR2 SYGVKD. The CDR3 is 14 amino acids. The CDR3 is CAISGPHLDHEQYF. Here the CDR3 DNA reads TGTGCCATCAGTGGACCTCACCTTGACCACGAGCAGTACTTC.

The table lists this clone with a count of one. The chain employs TRBV6-5 and TRBJ1-1; TRBD1 might be the D (6 bases). Germline V lookup: CDR1 MNHEY, CDR2 SVGAGI. Trimming removed 6 bases from V and 1 base from J, with 6 bases in between. The CDR3 length is 12 residues. CDR3 bases: TGTGCCAGCAGGGGACAGAACACTGAAGCTTTCTTT. This codes for CASRGQNTEAFF.

The chain uses TRBV14 and TRBJ2-7, with D tentatively TRBD2 (6 bases). The V end was cut by 4 bases, the J end by 4 bases, with 17 bases between. Germline CDR1 SGHDN, CDR2 FVKESK. This CDR3 has 15 amino acids. The DNA for the CDR3 is TGTGCCAGCAGCCGGACCGGCATGGGGGGTTACGAGCAGTACTTC. Encoded protein: CASSRTGMGGYEQYF. The entire variable domain, with the rest obtained from reference TRBV14 and TRBJ2-7, is as follows: EAGVTQFPSHSVIEKGQTVTLRCDPISGHDNLYWYRRVMGKEIKFLLHFVKESKQDESGMPNNRFLAERTGGTYSTLKVQPAELEDSGVYFCASSRTGMGGYEQYFGPGTRLTVT.

This rearrangement joins TRBV7-9 to TRBJ1-5, with D unresolved. V was trimmed by 1 base and J by 3 bases, leaving 4 bases between them. Germline values: CDR1 SEHNR, CDR2 FQNEAQ (reference sequence). The CDR3 runs 13 residues. CDR3 region: CASSLGFNQPQHF. CDR3 DNA: TGTGCCAGCAGCTTAGGGTTCAATCAGCCCCAGCATTTT.

Here the CDR3 reads CASGLGLGYTF. Written as DNA, the CDR3 is TGTGCTAGTGGTTTAGGCTTGGGCTACACCTTC. The chain has TRBV12-5 and TRBJ1-2, with D hard to call. V lost 3 bases, J lost 8 bases, and 7 bases lay in between. CDR3 length: 11 amino acids. Germline CDR1 and CDR2: LGHNT and FRNRAP.